This T cell receptor beta chain came from a study of blood T cell repertoires in COVID-19. Study overall: The origin of the acute and convalescent COVID-19 samples was the United States, Italy and Spain. From T cells, B-cell-depleted T cells, or PBMCs came the material, which was cDNA or gDNA.

As processed by the authors: Estimates of nucleated cell counts were drawn from the amplification of reference gene primers. Libraries were prepared by immunoSEQ multiplex PCR; TCRdb keeps only in-frame clonotypes and omits some of them. From that table come the V and J calls and clone size; the DNA was used to work out D and trimming. Of fewer than 300,000 clones listed, about 83% were seen once; the top ten hold 4.5% to 7%. Germline V lookup: CDR1 GTSNPN, CDR2 SVGIG (reference sequence). Between the trimmed V and J ends, which lost 4 bases and 3 bases, there was a span of 15 bases. The CDR3 spans 15 residues.

The sample was peripheral blood. The V and J genes are TRBV30 and TRBJ1-4; D perhaps matches TRBD1 (6 bases). This receptor was identified in a man at least 80 years old with acute or convalescent COVID-19. The DNA of the CDR3 is TGTGCCTGGAAGGGCAGGGAGGGGGCTAATGAAAAACTGTTTTTT. It specifies CAWKGREGANEKLFF.